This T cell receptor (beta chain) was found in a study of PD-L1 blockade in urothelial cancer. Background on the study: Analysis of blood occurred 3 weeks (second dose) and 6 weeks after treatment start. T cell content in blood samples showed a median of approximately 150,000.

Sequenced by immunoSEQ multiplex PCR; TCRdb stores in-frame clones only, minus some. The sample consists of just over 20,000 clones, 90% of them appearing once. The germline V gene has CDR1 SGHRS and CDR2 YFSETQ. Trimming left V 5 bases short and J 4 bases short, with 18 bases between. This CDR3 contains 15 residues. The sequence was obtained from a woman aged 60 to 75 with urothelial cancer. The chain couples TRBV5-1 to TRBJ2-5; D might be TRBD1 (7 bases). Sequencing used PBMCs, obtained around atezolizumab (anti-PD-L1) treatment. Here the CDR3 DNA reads TGCGCCAGCAGATTTCAGGGGGGCCCAGGAGAGACCCAGTACTTC. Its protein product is CASRFQGGPGETQYF. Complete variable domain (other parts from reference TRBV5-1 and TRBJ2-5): KAGVTQTPRYLIKTRGQQVTLSCSPISGHRSVSWYQQTPGQGLQFLFEYFSETQRNKGNFPGRFSGRQFSNSRSEMNVSTLELGDSALYLCASRFQGGPGETQYFGPGTRLLVL.